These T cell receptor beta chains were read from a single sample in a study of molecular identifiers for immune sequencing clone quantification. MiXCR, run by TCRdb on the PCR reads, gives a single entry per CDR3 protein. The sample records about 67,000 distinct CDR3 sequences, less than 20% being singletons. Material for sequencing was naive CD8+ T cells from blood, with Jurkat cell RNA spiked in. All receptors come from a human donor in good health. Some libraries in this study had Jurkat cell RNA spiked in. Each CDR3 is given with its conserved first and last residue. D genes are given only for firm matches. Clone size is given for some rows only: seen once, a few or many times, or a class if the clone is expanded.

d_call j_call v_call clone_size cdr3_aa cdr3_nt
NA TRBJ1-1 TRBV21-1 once CASSSRSSYTEAFF TGTGCCAGCAGCTCTAGGAGCTCGTACACTGAAGCTTTCTTT
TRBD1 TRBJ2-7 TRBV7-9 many CASSPEGAREQYF TGTGCCAGCAGCCCCGAGGGGGCTCGCGAGCAGTACTTC
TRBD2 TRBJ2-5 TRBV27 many CASSSASGRAGQETQYF TGTGCCAGCAGTTCGGCTAGCGGGAGGGCTGGGCAAGAGACCCAGTACTTC
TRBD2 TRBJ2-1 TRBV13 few CASSSNSGRAPNEQFF TGTGCCAGCAGCTCCAATAGCGGGAGGGCCCCTAATGAGCAGTTCTTC
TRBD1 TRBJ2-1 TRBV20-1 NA CSAPEQGVGYNEQFF TGCAGTGCACCGGAACAGGGGGTCGGGTACAATGAGCAGTTCTTC
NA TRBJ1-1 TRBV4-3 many CASSQDPAGMGTEAFF TGCGCCAGCAGCCAAGATCCGGCGGGGATGGGCACTGAAGCTTTCTTT
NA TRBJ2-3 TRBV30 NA CAWSLTVWRSNTDTQYF TGTGCCTGGAGTCTAACGGTGTGGCGAAGCAACACAGATACGCAGTATTTT
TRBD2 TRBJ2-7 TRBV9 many CASSVAMGLAGLRISGGYEQYF TGTGCCAGCAGCGTAGCTATGGGACTAGCGGGACTAAGGATCAGCGGCGGCTACGAGCAGTACTTC
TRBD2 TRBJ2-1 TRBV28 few CASSLMAGGSYNEQFF TGTGCCAGCAGTTTGATGGCGGGAGGGTCCTACAATGAGCAGTTCTTC
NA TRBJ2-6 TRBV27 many CASSLFAGANVLTF TGTGCCAGCAGTTTATTCGCTGGGGCCAACGTCCTGACTTTC
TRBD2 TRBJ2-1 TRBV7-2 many CASSILAGDFNEQFF TGTGCCAGCAGCATACTAGCGGGAGACTTCAATGAGCAGTTCTTC
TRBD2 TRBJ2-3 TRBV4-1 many CASSQGASGFTDTQYF TGCGCCAGCAGCCAAGGGGCTAGCGGGTTTACAGATACGCAGTATTTT
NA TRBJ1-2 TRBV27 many CASRKVQTNYGYTF TGTGCCAGCAGAAAGGTCCAGACTAACTATGGCTACACCTTC
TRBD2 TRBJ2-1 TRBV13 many CASSLGGASGRARDEQFF TGTGCCAGCAGCTTAGGCGGGGCTAGCGGGAGGGCGAGAGATGAGCAGTTCTTC
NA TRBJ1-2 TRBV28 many CASSLFSIGRSGYTF TGTGCCAGCAGTTTATTTTCTATCGGACGCTCTGGCTACACCTTC
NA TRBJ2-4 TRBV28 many CASSIGTKNIQYF TGTGCCAGCAGTATAGGAACCAAAAACATTCAGTACTTC
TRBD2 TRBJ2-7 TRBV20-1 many CSGVRLAGVGEQYF TGCAGTGGGGTCAGACTAGCGGGAGTGGGTGAGCAGTACTTC
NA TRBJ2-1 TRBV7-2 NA CASSLGGYSEQFF TGTGCCAGCAGCTTAGGGGGATACAGTGAGCAGTTCTTC
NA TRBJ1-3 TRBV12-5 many CASGLVWEGASGNTIYF TGTGCTAGTGGTTTGGTATGGGAGGGAGCCTCTGGAAACACCATATATTTT
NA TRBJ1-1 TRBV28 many CASSFRGDGTEAFF TGTGCCAGCAGTTTTAGAGGGGACGGCACTGAAGCTTTCTTT
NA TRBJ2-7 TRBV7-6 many CASSGTVTYEQYF TGTGCCAGCAGCGGGACTGTTACCTACGAGCAGTACTTC
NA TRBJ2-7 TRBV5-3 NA CASSLNSWEQYF TGTGCCAGCAGCTTGAACAGCTGGGAGCAGTACTTC
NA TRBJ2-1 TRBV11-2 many CASSRLTNNEQFF TGTGCCAGCAGCCGATTGACTAACAATGAGCAGTTCTTC
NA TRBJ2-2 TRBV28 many CASRSSGAGELFF TGTGCCAGCAGATCCTCAGGCGCCGGGGAGCTGTTTTTT
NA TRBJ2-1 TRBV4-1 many CASSQDQTLSVNEQFF TGCGCCAGCAGCCAAGATCAAACGCTATCGGTAAATGAGCAGTTCTTC
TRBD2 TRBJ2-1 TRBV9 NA CASSARGRLVDEQFF TGTGCCAGCAGCGCCCGCGGGAGGTTGGTCGATGAGCAGTTCTTC
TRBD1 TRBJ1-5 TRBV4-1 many CASSKGQGDHQPQHF TGCGCCAGCAGCAAGGGACAGGGGGATCATCAGCCCCAGCATTTT
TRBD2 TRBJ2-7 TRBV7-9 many CATAASGAYEQYF TGTGCCACAGCGGCTAGCGGGGCTTACGAGCAGTACTTC
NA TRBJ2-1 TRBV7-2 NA CAGSQRRTGQAYNEQFF TGTGCCGGCAGCCAAAGACGAACGGGGCAGGCCTACAATGAGCAGTTCTTC
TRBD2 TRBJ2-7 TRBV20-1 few CSARGLREISYEQYF TGCAGTGCTAGAGGGTTGCGGGAGATCTCCTACGAGCAGTACTTC
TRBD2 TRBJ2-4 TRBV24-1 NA CATSSGMENIQYF TGTGCCACGAGTAGCGGGATGGAGAACATTCAGTACTTC
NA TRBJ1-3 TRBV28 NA CASSWDTSGNTIYF TGTGCCAGCAGTTGGGACACCTCTGGAAACACCATATATTTT
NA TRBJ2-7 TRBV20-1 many CSARDVSHYEQYF TGCAGTGCTAGAGATGTTTCTCATTACGAGCAGTACTTC
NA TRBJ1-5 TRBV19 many CASSIGLSNQPQHF TGTGCCAGTAGTATCGGACTGAGCAATCAGCCCCAGCATTTT
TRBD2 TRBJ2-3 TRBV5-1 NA CASGLARLAGVPDTQYF TGCGCCAGCGGCCTGGCCAGACTAGCGGGAGTCCCCGATACGCAGTATTTT
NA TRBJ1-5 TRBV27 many CASSLRFNSNQPQHF TGTGCCAGCAGTTTACGCTTCAACAGCAATCAGCCCCAGCATTTT
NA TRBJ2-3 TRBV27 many CASSSEGFSGTDTQYF TGTGCCAGCAGTTCAGAGGGGTTCTCCGGGACAGATACGCAGTATTTT
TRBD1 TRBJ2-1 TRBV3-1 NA CASSQDPRGFYNEQFF TGTGCCAGCAGCCAAGATCCCAGGGGGTTCTACAATGAGCAGTTCTTC
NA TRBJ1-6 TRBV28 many CASSPRVTNSPLHF TGTGCCAGCAGCCCCCGGGTCACAAATTCACCCCTCCACTTT
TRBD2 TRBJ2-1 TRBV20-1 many CSADAGTSVNEQFF TGCAGTGCCGACGCCGGGACTAGCGTCAATGAGCAGTTCTTC
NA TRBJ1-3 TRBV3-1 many CASSQDLDIGNTIYF TGTGCCAGCAGCCAAGATCTGGACATCGGAAACACCATATATTTT
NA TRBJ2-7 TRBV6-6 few CASCKKGWGTPYEQYF TGTGCCAGCTGCAAAAAGGGATGGGGAACCCCCTACGAGCAGTACTTC
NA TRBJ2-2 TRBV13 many CASSSRRAANTGELFF TGTGCCAGCAGCTCTCGCAGGGCGGCGAACACCGGGGAGCTGTTTTTT
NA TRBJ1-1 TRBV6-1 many CASSYEAFF TGTGCCAGCAGCTACGAAGCTTTCTTT
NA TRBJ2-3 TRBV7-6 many CASSLARGADTQYF TGTGCCAGCAGCTTGGCCAGGGGTGCAGATACGCAGTATTTT
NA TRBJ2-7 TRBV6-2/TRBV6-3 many CASSYSIQKPSYEQYF TGTGCCAGCAGTTACTCGATACAGAAACCTTCCTACGAGCAGTACTTC
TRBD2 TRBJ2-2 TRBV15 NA CATSRDRLLAGIGELFF TGTGCCACCAGCAGAGATCGGCTTCTAGCGGGTATAGGGGAGCTGTTTTTT
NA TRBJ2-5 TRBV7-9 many CASSLWTVGETQYF TGTGCCAGCAGCTTATGGACAGTAGGAGAGACCCAGTACTTC
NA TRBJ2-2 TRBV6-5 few CASMKGYPSGELFF TGTGCCAGCATGAAGGGCTATCCTTCCGGGGAGCTGTTTTTT
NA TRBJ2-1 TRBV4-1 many CASSQSWNEQFF TGCGCCAGCAGCCAGAGTTGGAATGAGCAGTTCTTC
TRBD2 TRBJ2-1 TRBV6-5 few CASSPALAGVDEQFF TGTGCCAGCAGCCCCGCACTAGCGGGTGTCGATGAGCAGTTCTTC
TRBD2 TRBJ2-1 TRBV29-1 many CSVVRAGGGNEQFF TGCAGCGTTGTAAGAGCGGGAGGAGGCAATGAGCAGTTCTTC
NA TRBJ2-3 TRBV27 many CASSLLDNTDTQYF TGTGCCAGCAGTTTACTGGACAACACAGATACGCAGTATTTT
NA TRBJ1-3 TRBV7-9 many CASSLDSSGNTIYF TGTGCCAGCAGCCTAGACAGCTCTGGAAACACCATATATTTT
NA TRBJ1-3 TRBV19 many CASSFSGTTSLGNTIYF TGTGCCAGTAGTTTCTCCGGGACAACTTCTCTCGGAAACACCATATATTTT